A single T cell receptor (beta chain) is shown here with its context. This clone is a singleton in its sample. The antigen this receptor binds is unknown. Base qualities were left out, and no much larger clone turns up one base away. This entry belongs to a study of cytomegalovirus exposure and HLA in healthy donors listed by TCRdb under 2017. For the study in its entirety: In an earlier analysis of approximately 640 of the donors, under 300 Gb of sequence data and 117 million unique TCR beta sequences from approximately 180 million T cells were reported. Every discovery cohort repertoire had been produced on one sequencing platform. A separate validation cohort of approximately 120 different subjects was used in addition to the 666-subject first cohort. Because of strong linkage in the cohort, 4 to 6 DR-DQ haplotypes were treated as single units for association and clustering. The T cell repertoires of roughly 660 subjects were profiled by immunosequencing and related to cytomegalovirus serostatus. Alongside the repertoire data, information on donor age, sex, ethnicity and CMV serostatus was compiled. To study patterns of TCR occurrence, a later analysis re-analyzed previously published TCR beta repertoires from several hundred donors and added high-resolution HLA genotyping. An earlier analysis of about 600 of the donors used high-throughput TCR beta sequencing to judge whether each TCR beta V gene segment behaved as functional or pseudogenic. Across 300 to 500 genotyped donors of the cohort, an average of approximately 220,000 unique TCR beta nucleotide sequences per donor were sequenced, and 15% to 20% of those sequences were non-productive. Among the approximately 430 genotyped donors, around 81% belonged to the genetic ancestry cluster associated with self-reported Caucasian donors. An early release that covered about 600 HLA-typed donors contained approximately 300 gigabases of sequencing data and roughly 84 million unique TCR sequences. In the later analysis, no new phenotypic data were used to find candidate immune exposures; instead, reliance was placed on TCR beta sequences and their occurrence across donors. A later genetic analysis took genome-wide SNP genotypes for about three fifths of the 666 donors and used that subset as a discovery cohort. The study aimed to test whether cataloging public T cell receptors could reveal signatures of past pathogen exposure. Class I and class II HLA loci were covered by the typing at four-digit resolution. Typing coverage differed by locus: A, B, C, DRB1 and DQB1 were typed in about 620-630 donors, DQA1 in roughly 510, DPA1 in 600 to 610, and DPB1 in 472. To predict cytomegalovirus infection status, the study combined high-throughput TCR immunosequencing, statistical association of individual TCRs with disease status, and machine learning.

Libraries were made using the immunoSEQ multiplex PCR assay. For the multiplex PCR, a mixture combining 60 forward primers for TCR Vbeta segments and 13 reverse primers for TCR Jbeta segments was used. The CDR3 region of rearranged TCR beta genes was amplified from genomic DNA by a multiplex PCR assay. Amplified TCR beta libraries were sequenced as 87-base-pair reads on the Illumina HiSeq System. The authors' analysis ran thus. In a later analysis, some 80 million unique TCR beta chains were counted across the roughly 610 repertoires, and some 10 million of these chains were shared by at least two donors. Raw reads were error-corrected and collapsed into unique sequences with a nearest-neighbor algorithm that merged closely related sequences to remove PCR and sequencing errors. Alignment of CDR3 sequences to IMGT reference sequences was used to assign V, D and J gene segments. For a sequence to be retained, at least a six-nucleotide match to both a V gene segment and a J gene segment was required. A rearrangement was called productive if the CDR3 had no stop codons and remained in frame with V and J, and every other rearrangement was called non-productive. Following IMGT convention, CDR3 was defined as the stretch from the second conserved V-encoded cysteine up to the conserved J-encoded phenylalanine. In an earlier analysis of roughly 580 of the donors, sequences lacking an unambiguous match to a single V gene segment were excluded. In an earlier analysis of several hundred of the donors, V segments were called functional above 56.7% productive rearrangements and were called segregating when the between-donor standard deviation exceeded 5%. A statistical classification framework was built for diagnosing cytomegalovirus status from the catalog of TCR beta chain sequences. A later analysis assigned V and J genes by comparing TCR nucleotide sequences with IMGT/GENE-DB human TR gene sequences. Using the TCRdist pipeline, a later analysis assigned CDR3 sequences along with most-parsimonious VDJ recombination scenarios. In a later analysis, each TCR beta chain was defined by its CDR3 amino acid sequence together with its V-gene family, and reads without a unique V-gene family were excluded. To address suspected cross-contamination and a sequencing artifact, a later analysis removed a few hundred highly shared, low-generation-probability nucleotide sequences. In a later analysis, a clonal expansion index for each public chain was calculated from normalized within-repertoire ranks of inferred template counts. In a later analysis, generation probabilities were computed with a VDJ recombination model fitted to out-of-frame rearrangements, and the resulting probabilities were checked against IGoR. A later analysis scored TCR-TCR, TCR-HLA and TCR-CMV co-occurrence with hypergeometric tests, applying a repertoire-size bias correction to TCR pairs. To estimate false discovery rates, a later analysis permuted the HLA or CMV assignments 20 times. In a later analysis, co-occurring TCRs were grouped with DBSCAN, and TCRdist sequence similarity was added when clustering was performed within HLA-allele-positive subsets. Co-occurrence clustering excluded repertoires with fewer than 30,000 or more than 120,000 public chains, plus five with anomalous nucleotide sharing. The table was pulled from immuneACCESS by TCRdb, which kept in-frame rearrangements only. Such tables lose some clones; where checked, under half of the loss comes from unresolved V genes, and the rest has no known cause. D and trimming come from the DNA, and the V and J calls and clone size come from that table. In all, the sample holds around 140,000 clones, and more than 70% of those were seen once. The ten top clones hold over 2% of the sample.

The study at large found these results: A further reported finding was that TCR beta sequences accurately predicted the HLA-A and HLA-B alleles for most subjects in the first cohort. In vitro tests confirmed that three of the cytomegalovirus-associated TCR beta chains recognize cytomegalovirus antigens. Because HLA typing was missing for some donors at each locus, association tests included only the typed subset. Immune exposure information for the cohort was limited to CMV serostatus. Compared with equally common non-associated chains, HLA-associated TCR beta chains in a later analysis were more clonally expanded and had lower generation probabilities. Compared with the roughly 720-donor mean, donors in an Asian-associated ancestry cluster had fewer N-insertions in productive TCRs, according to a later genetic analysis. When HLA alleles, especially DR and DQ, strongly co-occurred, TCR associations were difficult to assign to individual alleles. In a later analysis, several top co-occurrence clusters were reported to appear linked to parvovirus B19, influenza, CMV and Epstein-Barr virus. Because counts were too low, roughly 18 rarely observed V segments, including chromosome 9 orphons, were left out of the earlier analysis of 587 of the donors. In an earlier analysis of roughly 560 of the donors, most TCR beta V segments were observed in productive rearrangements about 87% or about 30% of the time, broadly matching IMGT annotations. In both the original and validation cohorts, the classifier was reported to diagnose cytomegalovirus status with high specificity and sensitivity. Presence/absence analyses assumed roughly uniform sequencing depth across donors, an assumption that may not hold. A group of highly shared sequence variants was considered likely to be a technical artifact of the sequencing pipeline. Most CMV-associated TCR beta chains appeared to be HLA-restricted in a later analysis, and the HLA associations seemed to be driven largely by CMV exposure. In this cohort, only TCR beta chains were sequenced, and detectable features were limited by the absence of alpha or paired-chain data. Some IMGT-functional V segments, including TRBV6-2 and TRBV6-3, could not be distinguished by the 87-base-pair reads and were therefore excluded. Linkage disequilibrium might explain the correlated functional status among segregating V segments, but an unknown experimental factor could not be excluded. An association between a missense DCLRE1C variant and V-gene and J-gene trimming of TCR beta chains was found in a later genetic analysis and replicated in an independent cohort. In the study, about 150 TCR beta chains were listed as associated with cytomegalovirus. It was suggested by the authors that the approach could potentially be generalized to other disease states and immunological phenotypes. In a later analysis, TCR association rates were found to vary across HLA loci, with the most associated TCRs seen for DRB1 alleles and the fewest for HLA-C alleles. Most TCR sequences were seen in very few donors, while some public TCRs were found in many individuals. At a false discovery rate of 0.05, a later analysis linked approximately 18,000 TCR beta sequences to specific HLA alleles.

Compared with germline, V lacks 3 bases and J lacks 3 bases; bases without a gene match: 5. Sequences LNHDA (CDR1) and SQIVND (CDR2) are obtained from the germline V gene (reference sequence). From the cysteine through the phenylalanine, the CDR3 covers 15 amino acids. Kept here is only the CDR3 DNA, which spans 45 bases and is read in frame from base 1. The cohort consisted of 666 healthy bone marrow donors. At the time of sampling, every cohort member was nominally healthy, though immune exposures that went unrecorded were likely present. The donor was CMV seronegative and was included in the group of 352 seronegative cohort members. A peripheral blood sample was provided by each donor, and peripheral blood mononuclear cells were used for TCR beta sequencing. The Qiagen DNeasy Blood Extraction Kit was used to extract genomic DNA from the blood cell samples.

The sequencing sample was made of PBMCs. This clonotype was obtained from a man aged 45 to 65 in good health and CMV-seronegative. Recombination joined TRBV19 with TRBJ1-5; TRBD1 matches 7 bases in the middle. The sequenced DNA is TGTGCCAGTAGTATTTCCAGGGGGGCCAATCAGCCCCAGCATTTT. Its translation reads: CASSISRGANQPQHF.